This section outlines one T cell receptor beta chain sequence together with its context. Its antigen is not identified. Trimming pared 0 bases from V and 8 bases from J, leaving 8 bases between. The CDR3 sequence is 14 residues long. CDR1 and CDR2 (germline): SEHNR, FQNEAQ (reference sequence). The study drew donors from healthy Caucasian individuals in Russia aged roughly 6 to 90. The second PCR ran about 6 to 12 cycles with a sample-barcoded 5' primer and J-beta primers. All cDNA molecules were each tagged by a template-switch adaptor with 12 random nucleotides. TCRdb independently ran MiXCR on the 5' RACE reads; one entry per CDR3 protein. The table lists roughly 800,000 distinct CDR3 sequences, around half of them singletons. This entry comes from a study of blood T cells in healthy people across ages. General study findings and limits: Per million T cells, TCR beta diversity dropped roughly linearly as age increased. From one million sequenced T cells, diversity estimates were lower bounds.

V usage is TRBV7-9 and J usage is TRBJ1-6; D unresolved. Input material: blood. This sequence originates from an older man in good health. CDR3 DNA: TGTGCCAGCAGCTTAGCCGGAAAACATTCACCCCTCCACTTT. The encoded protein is CASSLAGKHSPLHF.